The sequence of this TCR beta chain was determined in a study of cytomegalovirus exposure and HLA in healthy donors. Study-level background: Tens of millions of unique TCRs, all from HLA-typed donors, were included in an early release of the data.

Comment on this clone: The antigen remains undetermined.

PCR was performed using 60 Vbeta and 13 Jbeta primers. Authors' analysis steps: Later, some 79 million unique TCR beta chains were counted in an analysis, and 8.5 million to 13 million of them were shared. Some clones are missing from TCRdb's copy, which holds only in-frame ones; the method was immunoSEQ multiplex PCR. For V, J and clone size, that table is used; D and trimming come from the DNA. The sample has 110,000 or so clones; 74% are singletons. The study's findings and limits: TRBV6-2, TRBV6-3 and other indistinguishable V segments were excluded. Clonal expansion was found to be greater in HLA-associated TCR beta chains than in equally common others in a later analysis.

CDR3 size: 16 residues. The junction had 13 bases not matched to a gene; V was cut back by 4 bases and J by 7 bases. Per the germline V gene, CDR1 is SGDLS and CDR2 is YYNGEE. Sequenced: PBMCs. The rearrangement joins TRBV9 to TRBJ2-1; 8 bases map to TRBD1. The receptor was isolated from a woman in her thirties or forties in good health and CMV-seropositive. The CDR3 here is CASSPPQGASLNEQFF. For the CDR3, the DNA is TGTGCCAGCAGCCCCCCCCAGGGGGCGTCTTTAAATGAGCAGTTCTTC. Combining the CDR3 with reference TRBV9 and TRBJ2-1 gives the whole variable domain DSGVTQTPKHLITATGQRVTLRCSPRSGDLSVYWYQQSLDQGLQFLIQYYNGEERAKGNILERFSAQQFPDLHSELNLSSLELGDSALYFCASSPPQGASLNEQFFGPGTRLTVL.